What follows describes a single T cell receptor beta chain. What it recognizes is unknown. Per germline, CDR1 MDHEN and CDR2 SYDVKM. V shed 5 bases, J shed 6 bases, and the junction held 11 bases outside the gene matches. There are 15 residues in the CDR3. One entry per CDR3 protein, called by TCRdb with MiXCR from the RACE reads. The sample records 99,000 or so distinct CDR3 sequences, around 35% being singletons. Time point given: patch test 3, about 24 weeks after DPC sensitization. Treatment specified: therapeutic diphenylcyclopropenone sensitization with weekly scalp DPC. This sample is drawn from a study of human T cells and chemical hapten exposure. About the research overall: Diphenylcyclopropenone doses were given weekly to the scalps of patients across the roughly 23-week study.

Study results and limitations: DPC sensitization did not alter TCRs above 1 in 1000 frequency.

The rearrangement joins TRBV28 to TRBJ1-2, with TRBD1 matching over 8 bases. Specimen: whole blood, collected in connection with sensitization to the hapten diphenylcyclopropenone (DPC). This TCR derives from a man in his forties with alopecia areata. Some clones in this sample may be carry-over from other donors' samples. In DNA form, the CDR3 reads TGTGCCAGCAGTCTAAAACCGACAGGGGTCAATGGCTACACCTTC. Amino acid sequence: CASSLKPTGVNGYTF.